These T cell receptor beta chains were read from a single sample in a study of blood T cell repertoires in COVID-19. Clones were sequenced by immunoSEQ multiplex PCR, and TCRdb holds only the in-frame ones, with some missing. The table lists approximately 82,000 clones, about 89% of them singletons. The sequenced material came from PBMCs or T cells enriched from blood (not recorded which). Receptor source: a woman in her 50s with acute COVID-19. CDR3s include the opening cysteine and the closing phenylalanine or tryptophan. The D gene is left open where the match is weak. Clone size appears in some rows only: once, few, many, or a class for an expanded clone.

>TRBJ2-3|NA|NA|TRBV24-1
CATGRTGGTDTQYF
TGTGCCACCGGTCGGACAGGAGGGACAGATACGCAGTATTTT
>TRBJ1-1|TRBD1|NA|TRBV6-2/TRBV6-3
CASSSRQGMNTEAFF
TGTGCCAGCAGTTCCCGACAGGGGATGAACACTGAAGCTTTCTTT
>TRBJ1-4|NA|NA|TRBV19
CASSTGNSPDREKLFF
TGTGCCAGTAGTACAGGGAACAGCCCTGATCGTGAAAAACTGTTTTTT
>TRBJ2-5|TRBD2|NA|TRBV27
CASSPWASGREETQYF
TGTGCCAGCAGTCCCTGGGCTAGCGGGAGGGAAGAGACCCAGTACTTC
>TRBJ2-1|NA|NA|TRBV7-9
CASSFAGSNEQFF
TGTGCCAGCAGCTTTGCGGGATCGAATGAGCAGTTCTTC
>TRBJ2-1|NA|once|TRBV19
CASSMLAAYNEQFF
TGTGCCAGTAGTATGTTAGCTGCCTACAATGAGCAGTTCTTC
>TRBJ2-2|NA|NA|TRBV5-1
CASSLAPGLNTGELFF
TGCGCCAGCAGCTTGGCACCGGGACTTAACACCGGGGAGCTGTTTTTT
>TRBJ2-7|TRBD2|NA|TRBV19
CASSAGGQYEQYF
TGTGCCAGTAGTGCGGGAGGACAGTACGAGCAGTACTTC
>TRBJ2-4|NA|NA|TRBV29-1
CSGGQPGKNIQYF
TGCAGCGGAGGACAGCCGGGGAAAAACATTCAGTACTTC
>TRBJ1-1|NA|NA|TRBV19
CASRTRDTNTEAFF
TGTGCCAGTAGGACCCGGGATACGAACACTGAAGCTTTCTTT
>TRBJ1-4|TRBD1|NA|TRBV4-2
CASSQPSAGQGEKLFF
TGTGCCAGCAGCCAACCATCTGCGGGACAGGGGGAAAAACTGTTTTTT
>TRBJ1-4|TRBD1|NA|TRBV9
CASSPTGTEWEKLFF
TGTGCCAGCAGCCCCACAGGGACAGAGTGGGAAAAACTGTTTTTT
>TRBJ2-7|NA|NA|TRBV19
CASSIGWAGSYEQYF
TGTGCCAGTAGTATAGGATGGGCAGGGTCCTACGAGCAGTACTTC
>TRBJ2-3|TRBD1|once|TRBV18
CASSPPSGGIRADTQYF
TGTGCCAGCTCACCACCGTCAGGGGGAATCCGGGCAGATACGCAGTATTTT
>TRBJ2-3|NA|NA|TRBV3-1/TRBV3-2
CASSPNRGGDTQYF
TGTGCCAGCAGCCCCAACCGAGGGGGAGATACGCAGTATTTT